This entry lists 20 T cell receptor beta chains sequenced from one sample in a study of shared clonotypes between healthy human individuals. The data were produced by immunoSEQ multiplex PCR, yet TCRdb's version contains in-frame clones alone and is incomplete. The profile shows 470,000 or so clones, 81% of them singletons. The sample consisted of PBMCs. These receptor sequences come from a woman aged 40 to 49 in good health. Some clones in this sample may be carry-over from other donors' samples.

Details on this clone: Other DNA variants within this sample encode the same CDR3. This chain joins TRBV18 and TRBJ1-1; possible D gene TRBD1, 5 bases. Germline CDR1 and CDR2: KGHSH and LQKENI. This CDR3 comprises 13 residues. V lost 2 bases and J 1 base, leaving 5 bases between the germline ends. The DNA of the CDR3 is TGTGCCAGCTCACCAGGACAGAACACTGAAGCTTTCTTT. This encodes CASSPGQNTEAFF. Drawing the rest from reference TRBV18 and TRBJ1-1, the complete variable domain is NAGVMQNPRHLVRRRGQEARLRCSPMKGHSHVYWYRQLPEEGLKFMVYLQKENIIDESGMPKERFSAEFPKEGPSILRIQQVVRGDSAAYFCASSPGQNTEAFFGQGTRLTVV.

This clone was seen a single time. A read error likely explains this, since a far larger clone differs by one base. This sequence joins TRBV30 and TRBJ1-5, with D perhaps matching TRBD1 (6 bases). In germline, CDR1 is GTSNPN, CDR2 SVGIG (reference sequence). The CDR3 has 14 residues. The CDR3 DNA reads TGTGCCTGGAGTACCGGGACACTAAATCAGCACCAGCATTTT. As protein: CAWSTGTLNQHQHF. The whole variable domain, remainder taken from reference TRBV30 and TRBJ1-5, is SQTIHQWPATLVQPVGSPLSLECTVEGTSNPNLYWYRQAAGRGLQLLFYSVGIGQISSEVPQNLSASRPQDRQFILSSKKLLLSDSGFYLCAWSTGTLNQHQHFGDGTRLSIL.

The chain employs TRBV7-2 and TRBJ2-5; tentatively, D is TRBD1 (6 bases). The CDR3 extends over 16 amino acids. The V gene lost 1 base and the J gene lost 2 bases, with 14 bases spanning the gap. Germline CDR1 is SGHTA and CDR2 is FQGNSA. The CDR3 region has the DNA TGTGCCAGCAGCTTAGGTCGCAGGGGACAACAAGAGACCCAGTACTTC. This sequence encodes CASSLGRRGQQETQYF.

The chain carries TRBV4-3 and TRBJ2-1; D gene uncertain. Trimming cost V 0 bases and J 4 bases, with 7 bases left between them. The CDR3 runs 14 residues. From germline, CDR1 is LGHNA and CDR2 YSLEER. The CDR3 sequence is CASSQESGYNEQFF. The CDR3 DNA follows: TGCGCCAGCAGCCAAGAATCTGGGTACAATGAGCAGTTCTTC.

The rearrangement uses TRBV9 and TRBJ1-4; D call uncertain. The CDR3 is 13 amino acids. V was cut by 0 bases and J by 8 bases, with 8 bases left in between. In germline, CDR1 is SGDLS, CDR2 YYNGEE. The CDR3, as DNA: TGTGCCAGCAGCGTAGGAGGGAACGAAAAACTGTTTTTT. It encodes CASSVGGNEKLFF.

In the case of this clone: A far larger clone is only one base removed, so a read error is likely. Other DNA sequences in this specimen translate into the identical CDR3. V and J are TRBV28 and TRBJ1-4, with D maybe TRBD1 (5 bases). There are 14 residues in the CDR3. Germline V gene lookup returns CDR1 MDHEN and CDR2 SYDVKM. CDR3 sequence reads: CASSLGQGRGKLFF. CDR3 sequence (DNA): TGTGCCAGTAGTTTAGGACAAGGGAGGGGAAAACTGTTTTTT. The full variable domain, with the rest looked up from reference TRBV28 and TRBJ1-4, is DVKVTQSSRYLVKRTGEKVFLECVQDMDHENMFWYRQDPGLGLRLIYFSYDVKMKEKGDIPEGYSVSREKKERFSLILESASTNQTSMYLCASSLGQGRGKLFFGSGTQLSVL.

In the case of this clone: One end of the junction varies from germline; a read error may be responsible. The rearrangement links TRBV11-1 to TRBJ2-2; TRBD1 might be the D (5 bases). The CDR3 has 15 residues. Germline V gene data show CDR1 as SGHAT and CDR2 as FQDESV (reference sequence). This CDR3 reads CASSLDGPGTGELFF. The CDR3 DNA follows: TGTGCAAGCAGCTTAGACGGGCCAGGGACCGGGGAGCTGTTTTTT.

CDR3 coding DNA: TGTGCCAGCTCACCACTGGGAGGGGCTAATGAAAAACTGTTTTTT. This encodes CASSPLGGANEKLFF. The V gene is TRBV18, the J gene TRBJ1-4, with D perhaps TRBD1 (5 bases). The CDR3 has 15 amino acids. Germline lookup yields CDR1 KGHSH and CDR2 LQKENI. Deletions cut 1 base from V and 3 bases from J, with 9 bases between.

The V call is TRBV27, the J call TRBJ1-3; D is unclear. CDR1 is MNHEY, CDR2 SMNVEV, per germline (reference sequence). The CDR3 runs 13 residues. Deletions cut 5 bases from V and 5 bases from J, with 10 bases between. CDR3 nucleotide sequence: TGTGCCAGCAGTCCCGGACGCAGAAACACCATATATTTT. It encodes CASSPGRRNTIYF.

A remark on this clone: A read error likely explains this, since a far larger clone differs by one base. This sample includes further DNA sequences coding for the same CDR3. The chain employs TRBV2 and TRBJ1-2; D unclear. The germline V gene has CDR1 SNHLY and CDR2 FYNNEI. This CDR3 comprises 12 residues. V lost 7 bases and J lost 7, with 13 bases in between. The CDR3 region is CASIAVGGGYTF. The CDR3 nucleotides read TGTGCCAGCATAGCAGTAGGAGGTGGCTACACCTTC.

The chain's CDR3 is CASSVEAGDETQYF. In nucleotides, the CDR3 is TGTGCCAGCAGTGTCGAAGCGGGAGATGAGACCCAGTACTTC. This sequence joins TRBV2 and TRBJ2-5; 8 bases are shared with TRBD2. CDR1 SNHLY and CDR2 FYNNEI come from the germline V gene. This CDR3 comprises 14 residues. V trimming: 4 bases; J trimming: 5 bases; junction bases outside the gene matches: 6.

A remark on this clone: A far larger clone differs by one base, so this is likely a read error. V usage is TRBV28 and J usage is TRBJ2-7; TRBD1 aligns across 10 bases. The length of the CDR3 is 14 residues. The germline V gene encodes CDR1 MDHEN and CDR2 SYDVKM. Trimming at V came to 6 bases and at J to 9 bases, leaving 11 bases not matched to a gene. The CDR3 nucleotides read TGTGCCAGCAGCCCCTGGACAGGGGGTTCGCGGCAGTACTTC. It specifies CASSPWTGGSRQYF.

The chain carries TRBV11-2 and TRBJ2-2; tentatively, D is TRBD1 or TRBD2 (5 bases each). Germline CDR1 reads SGHAT; CDR2 reads FQNNGV. Trimming took 4 bases from V and 3 from J, leaving 9 bases between them. The CDR3 runs 14 residues. CDR3 sequence: CASSSGPYTGELFF. For the CDR3, the DNA is TGTGCCAGCAGCTCGGGGCCCTACACCGGGGAGCTGTTTTTT.

This chain uses TRBV9 with TRBJ2-1, with D unresolved. This CDR3 is built from 15 residues. Germline CDR1 reads SGDLS; CDR2 reads YYNGEE. Trimming removed 4 bases from V and 4 bases from J, with 15 bases in between. CDR3 coding DNA: TGTGCCAGCAGCCCCCGAGTCGACGGTTACAATGAGCAGTTCTTC. Encoded protein: CASSPRVDGYNEQFF.

A single count supports this clone. The genes are TRBV28 and TRBJ1-5; 8 bases are a match to TRBD1. This CDR3 region has 16 residues. Losses at the gene ends were 6 bases for V and 5 bases for J; bases not matched to a gene: 12. Germline CDR1 MDHEN, CDR2 SYDVKM. CDR3 sequence reads: CASSPPDRGVDQPQHF. CDR3 nucleotide sequence: TGTGCCAGCAGCCCCCCCGACAGGGGAGTCGATCAGCCCCAGCATTTT.

The chain joins TRBV6-9 to TRBJ2-7; the D gene is possibly TRBD2 (6 bases). Trimming shortened V by 0 bases and J by 6 bases, and 24 bases separated the two germline ends. CDR1 is MNHGY and CDR2 is SVAAGI in the germline V gene. CDR3 length: 18 amino acids. The CDR3 sequence is CASSYSSLSAGRPCEQYF. For the CDR3, the DNA is TGTGCCAGCAGTTATTCGAGTCTGTCAGCGGGCCGGCCTTGCGAGCAGTACTTC.

This clone was observed once. The chain is built from TRBV7-8 and TRBJ2-7; 8 positions agree with TRBD1. CDR1 SGHVS and CDR2 FQNEAQ come from the germline V gene. The CDR3 spans 15 residues. Unmatched junction bases numbered 5, after V lost 4 bases and J lost 0 bases. Here the CDR3 DNA reads TGTGCCAGCAGCTCTCGACAGGGGAGCTCCTACGAGCAGTACTTC. Protein sequence: CASSSRQGSSYEQYF.

About this clone: Other DNA sequences in the same sample also yield this CDR3. V and J are TRBV9 and TRBJ2-7, with D maybe TRBD2 (6 bases). The CDR3 length is 12 residues. In germline, CDR1 is SGDLS, CDR2 YYNGEE. Between the trimmed V and J ends, which lost 1 base and 6 bases, there was a span of 8 bases. The CDR3, as DNA: TGTGCCAGCAGCGTACAGGGAGGCGAGCAGTACTTC. This sequence encodes CASSVQGGEQYF.

This chain links TRBV7-9 with TRBJ2-2; 14 positions agree with TRBD2. V lost 7 bases to trimming and J lost 7 bases; unmatched junction nucleotides: 5. Germline values: CDR1 SEHNR, CDR2 FQNEAQ (reference sequence). This CDR3 has 15 residues. Here the CDR3 DNA reads TGTGCCAGCACGACTAGCGGGAGGGCCGACGGGGAGCTGTTTTTT. Its protein is CASTTSGRADGELFF.

This clone was seen more than once but under ten times. This likely stems from a read error, as it lies one base from a far larger clone. The chain has TRBV30 and TRBJ2-7, with D perhaps matching TRBD1 (6 bases). In germline, CDR1 is GTSNPN, CDR2 SVGIG (reference sequence). This CDR3 region has 13 residues. CDR3 nucleotides: TGTGCCGGGAGCCGGGACACCCCCTACGAGCAGTACTTC. It is translated as CAGSRDTPYEQYF.